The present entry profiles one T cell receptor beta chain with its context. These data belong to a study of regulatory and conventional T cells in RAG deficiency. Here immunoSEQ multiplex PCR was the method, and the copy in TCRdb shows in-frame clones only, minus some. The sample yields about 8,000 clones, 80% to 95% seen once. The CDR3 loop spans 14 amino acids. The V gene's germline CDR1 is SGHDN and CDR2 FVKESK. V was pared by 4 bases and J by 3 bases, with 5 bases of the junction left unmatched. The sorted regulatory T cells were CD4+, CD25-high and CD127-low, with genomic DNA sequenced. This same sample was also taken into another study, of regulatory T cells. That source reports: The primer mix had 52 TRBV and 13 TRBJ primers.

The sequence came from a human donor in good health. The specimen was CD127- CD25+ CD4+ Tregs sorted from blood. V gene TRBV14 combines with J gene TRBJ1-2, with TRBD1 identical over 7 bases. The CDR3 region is CASSRHRGDYGYTF. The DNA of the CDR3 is TGTGCCAGCAGCCGTCACAGGGGTGACTATGGCTACACCTTC. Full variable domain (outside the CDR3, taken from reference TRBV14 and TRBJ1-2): EAGVTQFPSHSVIEKGQTVTLRCDPISGHDNLYWYRRVMGKEIKFLLHFVKESKQDESGMPNNRFLAERTGGTYSTLKVQPAELEDSGVYFCASSRHRGDYGYTFGSGTRLTVV.